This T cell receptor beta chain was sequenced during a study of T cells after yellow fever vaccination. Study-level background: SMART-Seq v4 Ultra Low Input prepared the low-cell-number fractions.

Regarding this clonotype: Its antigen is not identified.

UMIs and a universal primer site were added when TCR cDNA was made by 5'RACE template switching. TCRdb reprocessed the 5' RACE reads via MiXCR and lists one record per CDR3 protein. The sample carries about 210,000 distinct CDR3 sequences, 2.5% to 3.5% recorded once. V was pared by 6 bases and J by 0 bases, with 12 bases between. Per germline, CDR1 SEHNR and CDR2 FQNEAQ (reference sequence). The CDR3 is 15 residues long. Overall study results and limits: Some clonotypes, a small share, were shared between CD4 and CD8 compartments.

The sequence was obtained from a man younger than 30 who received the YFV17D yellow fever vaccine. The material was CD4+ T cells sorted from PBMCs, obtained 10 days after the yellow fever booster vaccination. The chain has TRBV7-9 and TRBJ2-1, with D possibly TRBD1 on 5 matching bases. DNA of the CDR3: TGTGCCAGCAGTGAATTAAGGGGCTCCTACAATGAGCAGTTCTTC. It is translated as CASSELRGSYNEQFF.